This T cell receptor (beta chain) was captured by sequencing in a study of T cells expressing NK-cell markers. As for the study in general: It was sorted CD3+CD56-NKG2C+, CD3+CD56+NKG2C- and CD3+CD56+NKG2C+ T cells that provided the TCR beta repertoires. Study-level results: For a handful of donors, the dominant NKG2C+ clonotypes made up about 1.0-7.5% of their CD8+ T cells. Also leading the CD3+CD56-NKG2C+ fraction in a handful of donors were these clonotypes.

A remark on this clonotype: Its matching antigen is unknown.

In germline, CDR1 is MNHNS, CDR2 SASEGT. This CDR3 spans 17 amino acids. TCRdb derives one entry per CDR3 protein from the 5' RACE reads, leaving out DNA. The specimen's table records some 460,000 distinct CDR3 sequences. This TCR came from a woman in her forties or fifties in good health. Sequencing was carried out using blood T cells: a sorted CD56 or NKG2C T cell subset, CD4+ or CD8+ T cells, or bulk PBMC T cells (not recorded which). This sequence joins TRBV6-1 and TRBJ1-1; the D call of TRBD1 rests on TCRdb alone, since no DNA is present to check it. CDR3 in amino acids: CASSEAKTGALSHEAFF.